These T cell receptor beta chains were read from a single sample in a study of T cell repertoires in ileal Crohn's disease. The method was immunoSEQ multiplex PCR; TCRdb's version includes in-frame clones alone and lacks a portion of them. The profile shows around 15,000 clones, 92% of them singletons. Sequenced sample: ileal tissue. Every receptor here comes from an adult with Crohn's disease. The CDR3 runs from the conserved cysteine through the conserved F or W. D genes are given only for firm matches. The size entry is marked missing in some rows and otherwise reads once, few, many or a size class.

>TRBJ1-2|NA|TRBV5-1|NA
TGCGCCAGCAGCTGGACCGGGACATCTAACTATGGCTACACCTTC
CASSWTGTSNYGYTF
>TRBJ1-6|once|TRBV6-1|NA
TGTGCCAGCAGTGGGTCCAATTCACCCCTCCACTTT
CASSGSNSPLHF
>TRBJ1-6|NA|TRBV11-2|TRBD1
TGTGCCAGCAGCTTAGGCAGGACAGGGGATTCACCCCTCCACTTT
CASSLGRTGDSPLHF
>TRBJ2-7|NA|TRBV10-3|TRBD2
TGTGCCATCAGTGAAGGGAGGACTAGCGCCGGAGTCCGGGAGCAGTACTTC
CAISEGRTSAGVREQYF
>TRBJ2-7|NA|TRBV6-7|NA
TGTGCCAGCAGTTACCCTCGGACTGAGCCTTCTTACGAGCAGTACTTC
CASSYPRTEPSYEQYF
>TRBJ2-7|NA|TRBV10-3|NA
TGTGCCATCAGTGAGTCATTAGGGCCGCTGTCCTACGAGCAGTACTTC
CAISESLGPLSYEQYF
>TRBJ2-3|NA|TRBV19|TRBD2
TGTGCCAGTAGTATGGGACTAGCGGGGGACACAGATACGCAGTATTTT
CASSMGLAGDTDTQYF
>TRBJ2-3|NA|TRBV6-5|NA
TGTGCCAGCAGCCCCCAGGGGCATACGCAGTATTTT
CASSPQGHTQYF
>TRBJ1-1|few|TRBV9|NA
TGTGCCAGCAGCAGGGAGGGGACTGAAGCTTTCTTT
CASSREGTEAFF
>TRBJ1-5|NA|TRBV2|TRBD1
TGTGCCAGCAGACAGGGGAACAATCAGCCCCAGCATTTT
CASRQGNNQPQHF
>TRBJ2-2|NA|TRBV18|NA
TGTGCCAGCTCACCACCTAGCTTGGGTACCGGGGAGCTGTTTTTT
CASSPPSLGTGELFF
>TRBJ2-3|NA|TRBV20-1|NA
TGCAGTGCTAGAGCCGAGGATACGCAGTATTTT
CSARAEDTQYF
>TRBJ1-1|NA|TRBV25-1|NA
TGTGCCAGCAGTGGACAGTTGGGGACTGAAGCTTTCTTT
CASSGQLGTEAFF
>TRBJ1-1|NA|TRBV6-5|NA
TGTGCCAGCAACAGTGGCAGGGCGGGGAACACTGAAGCTTTCTTT
CASNSGRAGNTEAFF
>TRBJ1-1|NA|TRBV5-1|NA
TGCGCCAGCAGCTTGGTCCCAGGGATGATCACTGAAGCTTTCTTT
CASSLVPGMITEAFF
>TRBJ1-1|NA|TRBV19|NA
TGTGCCAGTAGTATAGTTTTAAAGAACACTGAAGCTTTCTTT
CASSIVLKNTEAFF
>TRBJ2-1|NA|TRBV29-1|NA
TGCAGCGTTGGAGGTAGGGGGTCCTACAATGAGCAGTTCTTC
CSVGGRGSYNEQFF
>TRBJ2-5|NA|TRBV27|TRBD1
TGTGCCAGCAGTCCCACTTTGACAGGGCCGTGGGAGACCCAGTACTTC
CASSPTLTGPWETQYF
>TRBJ1-4|NA|TRBV30|TRBD1
TGTGCCTGGAGTAGGCCGGGACAGGGTAATGAAAAACTGTTTTTT
CAWSRPGQGNEKLFF
>TRBJ1-1|few|TRBV19|NA
TGTGCCAGTAGTAGGGGGAAGGACACTGAAGCTTTCTTT
CASSRGKDTEAFF
>TRBJ2-1|NA|TRBV5-8|TRBD1
TGTGCCAGCAGCTTAGGACAGGGGATCGATGAGCAGTTCTTC
CASSLGQGIDEQFF
>TRBJ2-7|few|TRBV9|NA
TGTGCCAGCAGCGTAGCGAGGGCCGGCGAGCAGTACTTC
CASSVARAGEQYF